This TCR beta chain was obtained from a study of T cell responses to AZD1222 COVID-19 vaccine. Sequenced by immunoSEQ multiplex PCR; TCRdb stores in-frame clones only, minus some. The data show roughly 140,000 clones, approximately 87% seen once. The source of this sequence is an adult who received the AZD1222 COVID-19 vaccine. The sequencing here drew on peripheral blood, taken 28 days after the second AZD1222 dose.

CDR3 DNA: TGTGCCAGCAGCTTATTACCGACTAGCTCCTACAATGAGCAGTTCTTC. Protein: CASSLLPTSSYNEQFF. This chain links TRBV5-4 with TRBJ2-1; D possibly corresponds to TRBD2 (6 bases). The CDR3 covers 16 residues. CDR1 and CDR2 (germline): SGHNT, YYREEE (reference sequence). V was clipped by 2 bases and J by 0 bases, with 12 bases between them.